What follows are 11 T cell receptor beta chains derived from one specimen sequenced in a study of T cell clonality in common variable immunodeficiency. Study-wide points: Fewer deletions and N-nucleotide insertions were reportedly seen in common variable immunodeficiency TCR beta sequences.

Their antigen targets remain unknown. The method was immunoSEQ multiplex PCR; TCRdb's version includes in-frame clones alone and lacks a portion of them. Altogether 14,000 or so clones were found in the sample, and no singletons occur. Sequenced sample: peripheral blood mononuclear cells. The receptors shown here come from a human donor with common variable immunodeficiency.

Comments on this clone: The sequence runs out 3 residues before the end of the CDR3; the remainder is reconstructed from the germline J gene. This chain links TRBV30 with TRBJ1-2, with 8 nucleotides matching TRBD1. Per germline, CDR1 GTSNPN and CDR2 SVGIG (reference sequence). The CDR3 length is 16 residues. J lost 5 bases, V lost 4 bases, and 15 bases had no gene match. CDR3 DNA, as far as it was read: TGTGCCTGGACCGGAGGACGACAGGGGCGAAGGTATGGC. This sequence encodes CAWTGGRQGRRYG. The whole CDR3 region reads CAWTGGRQGRRYGYTF.

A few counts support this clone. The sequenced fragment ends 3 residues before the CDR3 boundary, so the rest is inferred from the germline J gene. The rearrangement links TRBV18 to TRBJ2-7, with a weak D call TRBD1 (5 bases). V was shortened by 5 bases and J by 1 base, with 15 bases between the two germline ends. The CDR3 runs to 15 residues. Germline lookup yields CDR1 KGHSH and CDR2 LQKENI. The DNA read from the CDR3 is TGTGCCAGCTCAAGAAGGGGCACGCAGTCCTACGAG. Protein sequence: CASSRRGTQSYE. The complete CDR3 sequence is CASSRRGTQSYEQYF.

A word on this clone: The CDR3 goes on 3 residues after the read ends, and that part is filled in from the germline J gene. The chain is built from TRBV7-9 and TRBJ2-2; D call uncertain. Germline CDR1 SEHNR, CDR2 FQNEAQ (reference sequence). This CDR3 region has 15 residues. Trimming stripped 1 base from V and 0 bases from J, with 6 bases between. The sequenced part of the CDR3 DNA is TGTGCCAGCAGCTTAGTAGAGACGAACACCGGGGAG. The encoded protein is CASSLVETNTGE. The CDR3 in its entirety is CASSLVETNTGELFF.

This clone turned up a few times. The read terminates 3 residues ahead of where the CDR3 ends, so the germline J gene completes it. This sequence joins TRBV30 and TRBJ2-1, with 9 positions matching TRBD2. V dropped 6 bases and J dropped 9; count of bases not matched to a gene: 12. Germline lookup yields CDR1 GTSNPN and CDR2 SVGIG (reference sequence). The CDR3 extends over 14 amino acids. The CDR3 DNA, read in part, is TGTGCCTGCGTCGTAGCGCGGGGGGGCCGTGAG. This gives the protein CACVVARGGRE. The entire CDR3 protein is CACVVARGGREQFF.

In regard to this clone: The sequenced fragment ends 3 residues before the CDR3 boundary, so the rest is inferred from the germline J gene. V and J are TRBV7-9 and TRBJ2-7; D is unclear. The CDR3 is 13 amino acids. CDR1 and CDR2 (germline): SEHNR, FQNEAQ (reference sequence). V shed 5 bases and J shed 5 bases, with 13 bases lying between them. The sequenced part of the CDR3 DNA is TGTGCCAGCAGCCCCCCAGGAAACGACGAG. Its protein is CASSPPGNDE. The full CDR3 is CASSPPGNDEQYF.

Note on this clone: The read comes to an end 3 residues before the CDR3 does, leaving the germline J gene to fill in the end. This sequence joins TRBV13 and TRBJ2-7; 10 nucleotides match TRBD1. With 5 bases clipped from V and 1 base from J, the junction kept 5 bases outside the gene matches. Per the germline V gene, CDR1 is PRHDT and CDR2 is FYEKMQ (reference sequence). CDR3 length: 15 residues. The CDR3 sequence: CASSNSGQGSYEQYF. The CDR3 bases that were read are TGTGCCAGCAGCAACTCGGGACAGGGGTCCTACGAG.

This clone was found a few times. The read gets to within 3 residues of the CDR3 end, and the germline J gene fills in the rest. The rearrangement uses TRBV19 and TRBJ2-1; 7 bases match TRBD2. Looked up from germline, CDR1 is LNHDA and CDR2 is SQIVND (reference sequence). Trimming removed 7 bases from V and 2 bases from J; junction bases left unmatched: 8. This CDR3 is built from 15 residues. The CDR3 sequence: CASTRGTTAYNEQFF. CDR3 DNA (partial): TGTGCCAGTACCCGGGGGACTACGGCCTACAATGAG.

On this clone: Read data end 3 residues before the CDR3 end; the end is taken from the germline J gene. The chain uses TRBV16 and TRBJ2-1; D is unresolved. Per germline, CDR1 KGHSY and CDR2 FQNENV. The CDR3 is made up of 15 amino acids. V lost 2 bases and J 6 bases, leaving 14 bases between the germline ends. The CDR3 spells CASSQPPGPGNEQFF. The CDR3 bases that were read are TGTGCCAGCAGCCAACCCCCAGGCCCTGGCAATGAG.

CDR3: CASSGLQTSNQPQHF. CDR3 bases read: TGTGCCAGCTCAGGTTTACAGACTAGCAATCAGCCC. This chain links TRBV18 with TRBJ1-5; D is unclear. The observed sequence ends 3 residues before the CDR3 terminus, with the missing tail filled in from the germline J gene. V was trimmed by 5 bases and J by 0 bases, leaving 11 bases between them. Germline CDR1 reads KGHSH; CDR2 reads LQKENI. The CDR3 consists of 15 residues.

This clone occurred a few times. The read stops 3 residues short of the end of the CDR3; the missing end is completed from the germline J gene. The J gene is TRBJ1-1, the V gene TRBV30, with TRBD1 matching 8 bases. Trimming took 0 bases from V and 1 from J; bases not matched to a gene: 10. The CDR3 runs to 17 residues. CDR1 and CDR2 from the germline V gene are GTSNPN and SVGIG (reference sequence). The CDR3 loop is CAWSVMRTGLGNTEAFF. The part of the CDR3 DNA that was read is TGTGCCTGGAGTGTTATGAGGACAGGGTTAGGGAACACTGAA.

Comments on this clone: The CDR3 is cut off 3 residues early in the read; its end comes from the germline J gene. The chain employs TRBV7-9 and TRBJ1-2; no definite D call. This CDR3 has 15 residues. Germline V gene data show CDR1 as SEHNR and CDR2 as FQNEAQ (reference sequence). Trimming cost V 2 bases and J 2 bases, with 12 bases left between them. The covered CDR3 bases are TGTGCCAGCAGCTTAAGTAGAGGGTGGAACTATGGC. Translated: CASSLSRGWNYG. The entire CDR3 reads CASSLSRGWNYGYTF. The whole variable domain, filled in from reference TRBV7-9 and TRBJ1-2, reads DTGVSQNPRHKITKRGQNVTFRCDPISEHNRLYWYRQTLGQGPEFLTYFQNEAQLEKSRLLSDRFSAERPKGSFSTLEIQRTEQGDSAMYLCASSLSRGWNYGYTFGSGTRLTVV.